This note documents a single T cell receptor beta chain sequence. The antigen is not known. 60 Vbeta and 13 Jbeta primers were used in PCR. Clones were sequenced by immunoSEQ multiplex PCR, and TCRdb holds only the in-frame ones, with some missing. The specimen's table records around 100,000 clones. The record originates from a study of cytomegalovirus exposure and HLA in healthy donors. Notes on the study in general: Most TCR sequences were rare, but some public TCRs occurred in many donors. It was reported that the classifier diagnosed cytomegalovirus status with high specificity and sensitivity in both the original and validation cohorts. An Asian-associated ancestry cluster reportedly showed fewer N-insertions than the roughly 700-donor mean in a later analysis.

This clonotype was sampled from a man in his thirties or forties in good health and CMV-seronegative. Sequencing was performed on PBMCs.

For the CDR3, the DNA is TGTGCCAGCAGCCGAACAGCGGGGGCTCTCTACGAGCAGTTCTTC. Its protein is CASSRTAGALYEQFF. The chain is built from TRBV6-5 and TRBJ2-1, with 8 bases that match TRBD2. This CDR3 has 15 residues. Germline values: CDR1 MNHEY, CDR2 SVGAGI. V shed 6 bases, J shed 10 bases, and the junction held 14 bases outside the gene matches.